The subject of this entry is one T cell receptor (beta chain). Its antigen is undetermined. These data belong to a study of cytomegalovirus exposure and HLA in healthy donors. For the study at large: The use of the same platform for the approximately 130 validation repertoires and the roughly 700 first-cohort repertoires was reported by a later analysis. Study-wide results and limits: The dataset shows that most TCR sequences were rare, while some public TCRs occurred in many donors.

The repertoire was sequenced with immunoSEQ multiplex PCR; TCRdb's copy has only in-frame clones and lacks some. Of some 98,000 clones listed, roughly nine tenths are singletons. The germline V gene has CDR1 PRHDT and CDR2 FYEKMQ (reference sequence). The V segment lost 0 bases and the J segment 6 bases; nucleotides outside the gene matches: 0. The CDR3 sequence is 14 residues long. The validation cohort, a group of roughly 120 subjects, included the donors and was separate from the roughly 620-subject first cohort. This TCR came from a man between 18 and 29 years old in good health and CMV-seropositive. J is TRBJ2-2 and V is TRBV13; the match to TRBD1 covers 8 bases. Material: PBMCs. The DNA of the CDR3 is TGTGCCAGCAGCTTAGGGGACAGGGCCGGGGAGCTGTTTTTT. Translating it yields CASSLGDRAGELFF.